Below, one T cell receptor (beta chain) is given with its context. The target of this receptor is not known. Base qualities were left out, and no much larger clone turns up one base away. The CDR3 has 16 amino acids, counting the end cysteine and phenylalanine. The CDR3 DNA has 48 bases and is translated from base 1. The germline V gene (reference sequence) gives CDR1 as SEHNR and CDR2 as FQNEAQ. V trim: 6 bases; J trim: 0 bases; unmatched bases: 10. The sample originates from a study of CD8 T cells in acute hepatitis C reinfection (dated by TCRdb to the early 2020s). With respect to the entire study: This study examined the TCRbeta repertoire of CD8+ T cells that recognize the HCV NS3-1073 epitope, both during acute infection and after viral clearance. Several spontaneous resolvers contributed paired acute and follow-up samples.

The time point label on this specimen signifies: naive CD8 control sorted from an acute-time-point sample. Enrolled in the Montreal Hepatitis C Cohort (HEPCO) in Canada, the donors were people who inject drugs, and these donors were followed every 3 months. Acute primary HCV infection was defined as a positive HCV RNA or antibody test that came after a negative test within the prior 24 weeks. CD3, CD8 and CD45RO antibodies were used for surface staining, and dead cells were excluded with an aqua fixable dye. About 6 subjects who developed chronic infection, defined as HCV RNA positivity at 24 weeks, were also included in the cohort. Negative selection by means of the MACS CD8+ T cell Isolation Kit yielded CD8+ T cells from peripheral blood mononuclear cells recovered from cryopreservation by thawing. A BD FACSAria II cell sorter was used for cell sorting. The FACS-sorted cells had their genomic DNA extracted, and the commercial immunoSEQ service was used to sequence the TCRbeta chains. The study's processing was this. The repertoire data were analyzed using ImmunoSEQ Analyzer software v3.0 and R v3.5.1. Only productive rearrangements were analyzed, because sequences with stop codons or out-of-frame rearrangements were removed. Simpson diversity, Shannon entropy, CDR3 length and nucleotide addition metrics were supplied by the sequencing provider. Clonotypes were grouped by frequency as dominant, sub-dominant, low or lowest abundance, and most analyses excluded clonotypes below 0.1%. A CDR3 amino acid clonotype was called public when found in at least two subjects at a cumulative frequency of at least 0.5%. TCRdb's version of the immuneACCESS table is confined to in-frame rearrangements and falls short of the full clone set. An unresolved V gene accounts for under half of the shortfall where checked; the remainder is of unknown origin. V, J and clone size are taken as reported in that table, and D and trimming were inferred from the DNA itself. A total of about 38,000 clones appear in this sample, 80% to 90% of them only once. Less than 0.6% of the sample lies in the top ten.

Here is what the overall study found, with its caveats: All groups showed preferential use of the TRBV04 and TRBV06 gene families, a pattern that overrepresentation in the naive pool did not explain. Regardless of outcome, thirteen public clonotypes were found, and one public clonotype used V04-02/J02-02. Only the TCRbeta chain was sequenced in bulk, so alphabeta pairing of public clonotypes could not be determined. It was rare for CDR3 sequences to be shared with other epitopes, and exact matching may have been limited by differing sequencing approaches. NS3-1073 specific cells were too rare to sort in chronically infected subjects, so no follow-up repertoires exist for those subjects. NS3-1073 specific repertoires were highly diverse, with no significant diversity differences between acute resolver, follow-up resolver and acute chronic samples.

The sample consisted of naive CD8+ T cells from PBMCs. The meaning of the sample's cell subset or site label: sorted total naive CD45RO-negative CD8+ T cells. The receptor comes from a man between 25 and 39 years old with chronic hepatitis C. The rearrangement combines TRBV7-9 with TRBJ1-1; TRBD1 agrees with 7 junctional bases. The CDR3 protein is CASRGKQGSMNTEAFF. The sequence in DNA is TGTGCCAGCAGGGGGAAACAGGGGTCGATGAACACTGAAGCTTTCTTT. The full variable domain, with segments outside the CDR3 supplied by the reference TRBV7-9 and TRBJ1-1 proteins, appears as DTGVSQNPRHKITKRGQNVTFRCDPISEHNRLYWYRQTLGQGPEFLTYFQNEAQLEKSRLLSDRFSAERPKGSFSTLEIQRTEQGDSAMYLCASRGKQGSMNTEAFFGQGTRLTVV.